This TCR beta chain originates from a study of identical twins' blood T cells. Germline loops: CDR1 DFQATT, CDR2 SNEGSKA (reference sequence). The CDR3 has 14 amino acids. V was trimmed by 4 bases and J by 2 bases, leaving 12 bases between them. Libraries were made from RNA as TCR cDNA, using a modified protocol. TCRdb re-called the 5' RACE reads through MiXCR, storing one row per CDR3 protein. Here the sample spans a few hundred thousand distinct CDR3 sequences, around 30% being singletons. General study findings and limits: Mainly, cloneset size products determined shared clonotypes, twins included.

About this clonotype: The antigen is not known.

The sequence was collected from a woman aged 18 to 50 in good health. Specimen: PBMCs. The chain joins TRBV20-1 to TRBJ2-1, with D perhaps TRBD2 (6 bases). The CDR3 protein is CSAKVGGPYNEQFF. Written as DNA, the CDR3 is TGCAGTGCTAAAGTCGGAGGGCCCTACAATGAGCAGTTCTTC.